These 29 T cell receptor beta chains share one sample of origin, sequenced in a study of T cells after yellow fever vaccination (dated by TCRdb to about 2019). Read against the paper, the sample's treatment or condition label means: live attenuated yellow fever vaccine strain. Libraries were prepared through 5' RACE. Sequencing used an Illumina HiSeq 2500. The raw public data were reprocessed by TCRdb itself: fastp quality trimming at Q25, MiXCR clonotype calling, in-frame beta chains only. All rows with the same CDR3 protein become a single entry with the most common DNA and genes. The sample table lists around 350,000 distinct CDR3 sequences, roughly 6.2% of them with a count of one. Of the sample, approximately 16% falls within the top ten clones. The sequenced sample was PBMCs, obtained 5 days after the yellow fever booster vaccination. Receptors were obtained from a man between 25 and 39 years old who received the YFV17D yellow fever vaccine.

This clonotype was seen many times. This rearrangement joins TRBV21-1 to TRBJ2-7; no check of the table's D call, TRBD2, against the DNA was made. TRBV21-1 has pseudogene status. This CDR3 region has 17 residues. The CDR3 sequence: CASSNGASGEGDYEQYF. The CDR3 DNA is TGTGCCAGCAGCAATGGAGCTAGCGGCGAAGGGGACTACGAGCAGTACTTC.

In its sample, this clonotype was seen many times. This rearrangement joins TRBV7-2 to TRBJ2-7; 12 bases line up with TRBD2. Trimming at V came to 5 bases and at J to 7 bases, leaving 9 bases not matched to a gene. CDR3 size: 15 residues. Per germline, CDR1 SGHTA and CDR2 FQGNSA. The CDR3 DNA follows: TGTGCCAGCAGCGGGAGGACTAGCGGGGTCTGGGAGCAGTACTTC. It specifies CASSGRTSGVWEQYF.

This clonotype was counted a few times. The chain is built from TRBV7-9 and TRBJ1-3; the D gene is possibly TRBD1 (6 bases). Trimming left V 11 bases short and J 4 bases short, with 18 bases between. Germline V CDR1 and CDR2: SEHNR, FQNEAQ (reference sequence). CDR3 length equals 14 residues. In DNA, the CDR3 is TGTGCCGGTGGGCTGGGGGCTTACGGAAACACCATATATTTT. Residues: CAGGLGAYGNTIYF.

This clonotype was observed at least ten times. The V gene is TRBV5-1, the J gene TRBJ2-7, with D tentatively TRBD1 or TRBD2 (5 bases each). Germline V gives CDR1 SGHRS, CDR2 YFSETQ. V lost 1 base to trimming and J lost 7 bases, with 12 bases between them. The CDR3 is 13 residues long. The CDR3 DNA reads TGCGCCAGCAGCTTGTCCGGGGCGGAGGAGCAGTACTTC. Its protein is CASSLSGAEEQYF.

The chain joins TRBV20-1 to TRBJ2-3; TRBD1 might be the D (5 bases). The CDR3 consists of 14 residues. Trimming shortened V by 1 base and J by 6 bases, and 14 bases separated the two germline ends. Germline CDR1 is DFQATT and CDR2 is SNEGSKA (reference sequence). The CDR3 sequence is CSARAGHPGDTQYF. The DNA for the CDR3 is TGCAGTGCTAGAGCCGGCCACCCAGGGGATACGCAGTATTTT.

This clonotype was seen many times. The V and J genes are TRBV7-9 and TRBJ1-6, with TRBD1 as a possible D gene (6 bases). V gave up 5 bases and J gave up 7 bases, with 21 bases separating them. This CDR3 is 17 amino acids long. The germline gives CDR1 SEHNR, CDR2 FQNEAQ (reference sequence). In DNA, the CDR3 is TGTGCCAGCAGCGAGACTAGTACCGGGACAAGGAATTCACCCCTCCACTTT. Translated, it gives CASSETSTGTRNSPLHF.

J is TRBJ2-1 and V is TRBV25-1, with 8 positions matching TRBD2. CDR1 MGHDK and CDR2 SYGVNS come from the germline V gene. CDR3 size: 15 residues. V lost 0 bases to trimming and J lost 9 bases; unmatched junction nucleotides: 7. The CDR3 protein is CASSEYDERESEQFF. The DNA of the CDR3 is TGTGCCAGCAGTGAATACGATGAGCGGGAGAGTGAGCAGTTCTTC.

There are a few counts of this clonotype. CDR3 in amino acids: CASSQRAPGETIYF. The CDR3 DNA is TGTGCCAGCAGCCAAAGGGCCCCCGGCGAGACCATATATTTT. The chain joins TRBV5-5 to TRBJ1-3, with unresolved D. The germline CDR1 and CDR2 sequences are SGHKS and YYEKEE (reference sequence). Trimming pared 4 bases from V and 10 bases from J, leaving 18 bases between. The CDR3 runs to 14 residues.

This clonotype was counted a few times. The chain joins TRBV7-2 to TRBJ2-7; possibly TRBD1 for D (5 bases). V was cut by 1 base and J by 4 bases, with 14 bases left in between. Germline V gene data show CDR1 as SGHTA and CDR2 as FQGNSA. The CDR3 contains 15 residues. For the CDR3, the DNA is TGTGCCAGCAGCTTAGGGTCTAGGGGCTTGTACGAGCAGTACTTC. It yields the protein CASSLGSRGLYEQYF.

This clonotype has a count of ten or more. The rearrangement links TRBV20-1 to TRBJ2-7; D remains unclear. Germline values: CDR1 DFQATT, CDR2 SNEGSKA (reference sequence). Trimming stripped 7 bases from V and 7 bases from J, with 14 bases between. The CDR3 runs to 11 residues. CDR3 loop: CSGSRVGEQYF. The CDR3 region has the DNA TGCAGTGGCTCTAGGGTGGGGGAGCAGTACTTC.

This clonotype occurred a few times. This chain joins TRBV11-2 and TRBJ2-2; 10 bases map to TRBD2. The V segment lost 5 bases and the J segment 7 bases; nucleotides outside the gene matches: 7. This CDR3 has 15 amino acids. Germline CDR1 and CDR2: SGHAT and FQNNGV. CDR3: CASSLTSGIIGELFF. The CDR3 DNA follows: TGTGCCAGCAGCCTTACTAGCGGGATAATCGGGGAGCTGTTTTTT.

CDR3 loop: CASSSGGHYGYTF. As DNA, the CDR3 is TGTGCCAGCTCGTCGGGGGGTCACTATGGCTACACCTTC. V is TRBV12-3 or TRBV12-4 and J is TRBJ1-2; possibly TRBD1 for D (5 bases). CDR3 length: 13 amino acids. V lost 8 bases to trimming and J lost 3 bases, with 13 bases between them.

The gene calls are TRBV19 and TRBJ2-3; D could derive from TRBD1 or TRBD2 (5 bases each). V was pared by 4 bases and J by 1 base, with 12 bases between. Germline CDR1 is LNHDA and CDR2 is SQIVND (reference sequence). The length of the CDR3 is 15 residues. Written as DNA, the CDR3 is TGTGCCAGTAGTAATCTGGGACCGCGCACAGATACGCAGTATTTT. It yields the protein CASSNLGPRTDTQYF.

This clonotype was recorded a few times. The chain uses TRBV29-1 and TRBJ2-3; tentative D call: TRBD2 (6 bases). V was clipped by 4 bases and J by 4 bases, with 12 bases between them. The CDR3 is 13 residues long. Germline V gene data show CDR1 as SQVTM and CDR2 as ANQGSEA. Written as DNA, the CDR3 is TGCAGCGTTGGGAGGGACTCGGCAGATACGCAGTATTTT. Amino acid sequence: CSVGRDSADTQYF.

There are a few counts of this clonotype. The V gene is TRBV5-1, the J gene TRBJ2-3; tentatively, D is TRBD2 (5 bases). The germline V and J ends were trimmed by 4 bases and 2 bases, with 17 bases remaining between them. The germline CDR1 and CDR2 sequences are SGHRS and YFSETQ. The CDR3 totals 16 residues. CDR3 sequence: CASSRVDLGATDTQYF. The DNA for the CDR3 is TGCGCCAGCAGCCGGGTGGATCTGGGAGCCACAGATACGCAGTATTTT.

This chain uses TRBV30 with TRBJ2-5, with D uncertain. CDR3 length equals 10 residues. The V end was cut by 3 bases, the J end by 7 bases, with 6 bases between. From germline, CDR1 is GTSNPN and CDR2 SVGIG (reference sequence). The CDR3 reads CAWSKGTQYF. CDR3 nucleotide sequence: TGTGCCTGGAGCAAGGGGACCCAGTACTTC.

This clonotype came up a few times. The chain combines TRBV7-9 with TRBJ2-1; tentative D call: TRBD2 (6 bases). Trimming pared 1 base from V and 2 bases from J, leaving 12 bases between. CDR3 length: 16 amino acids. Germline V gene sequence: CDR1 SEHNR, CDR2 FQNEAQ (reference sequence). The CDR3 region has the DNA TGTGCCAGCAGCTTAGTAGTGGGACTGGCCTACAATGAGCAGTTCTTC. This codes for CASSLVVGLAYNEQFF.

This clonotype has a count of ten or more. This sequence joins TRBV3-1 and TRBJ2-2, with TRBD2 matching 10 bases. CDR3 size: 16 residues. Germline assignment: CDR1 LGHDT and CDR2 YNNKEL (reference sequence). V was pared by 1 base and J by 5 bases, with 4 bases of the junction left unmatched. The CDR3 sequence: CASSQGLAGGTGELFF. For the CDR3, the DNA is TGTGCCAGCAGCCAAGGGTTAGCGGGAGGAACCGGGGAGCTGTTTTTT.

The table lists this clonotype with a few counts. J is TRBJ2-5 and V is TRBV18, with 13 nucleotides matching TRBD2. V shed 3 bases and J 4 bases; nucleotides not matched to a gene: 2. The CDR3 runs 15 residues. Germline V gene data show CDR1 as KGHSH and CDR2 as LQKENI. The DNA for the CDR3 is TGTGCCAGCTCACCGGGACTAGCGGGAAGAGAGACCCAGTACTTC. As protein: CASSPGLAGRETQYF.

CDR3: CASSLTSPSSEQFF. CDR3 bases: TGTGCCAGCAGCTTGACTAGCCCAAGTAGTGAGCAGTTCTTC. The chain carries TRBV5-6 and TRBJ2-1; D possibly corresponds to TRBD2 (6 bases). This CDR3 region has 14 residues. V was pared by 1 base and J by 9 bases, with 14 bases between. Germline assignment: CDR1 SGHDT and CDR2 YYEEEE.

The CDR3 DNA reads TGTGCCAGCAGTGAGAGGGAGGGATACAATGAGCAGTTCTTC. Amino acids: CASSEREGYNEQFF. This chain uses TRBV6-4 with TRBJ2-1; 7 bases agree with TRBD2. The CDR3 extends over 14 amino acids. Germline V gene data show CDR1 as MRHNA and CDR2 as SNTAGT. Trimming took 3 bases from V and 4 from J; bases not matched to a gene: 3.

In its sample, this clonotype was seen many times. This rearrangement joins TRBV6-1 to TRBJ2-7; 7 nucleotides line up with TRBD1. CDR1 and CDR2 from the germline V gene are MNHNS and SASEGT. The CDR3 extends over 14 amino acids. The junction had 12 bases not matched to a gene; V was cut back by 8 bases and J by 5 bases. The CDR3 nucleotides are TGTGCCAGCCGCAGAACCGGGACAGTCGACGAGCAGTACTTC. Protein product: CASRRTGTVDEQYF.

The rearrangement uses TRBV7-2 and TRBJ2-1, with D tentatively TRBD1 (6 bases). The germline gives CDR1 SGHTA, CDR2 FQGNSA. There are 15 residues in the CDR3. V lost 8 bases and J 1 base, leaving 15 bases between the germline ends. As DNA, the CDR3 is TGTGCCAGCCGAGATCTGAGGGGGTCCTACAATGAGCAGTTCTTC. Translation gives CASRDLRGSYNEQFF.

The sample holds many counts of this clonotype. The V gene is TRBV7-9, the J gene TRBJ2-2; perhaps TRBD2 as D (5 bases). Germline V lookup: CDR1 SEHNR, CDR2 FQNEAQ (reference sequence). The ends were cut back, 6 bases at V and 9 bases at J, with 11 bases in the middle. The CDR3 has 12 residues. The CDR3 coding sequence is TGTGCCAGCAGTCGGACTGGGCGGGAGCTGTTTTTT. It specifies CASSRTGRELFF.

This clonotype was detected many times. The chain combines TRBV20-1 with TRBJ1-2, with 8 bases identical to TRBD1. CDR3 length: 12 amino acids. CDR1 DFQATT and CDR2 SNEGSKA come from the germline V gene (reference sequence). The junction had 8 bases not matched to a gene; V was cut back by 6 bases and J by 8 bases. CDR3 sequence: CSAKDRDIGYTF. CDR3 nucleotide sequence: TGCAGTGCCAAGGACAGGGATATAGGCTACACCTTC.

The chain couples TRBV20-1 to TRBJ2-3, with a possible D match to TRBD1 (7 bases). The length of the CDR3 is 21 residues. Germline assignment: CDR1 DFQATT and CDR2 SNEGSKA (reference sequence). V was trimmed by 0 bases and J by 0 bases, leaving 28 bases between them. CDR3 DNA sequence: TGCAGTGCTAGAGATTATAACGGGGGACAGCTTCTTGTACCTAGCACAGATACGCAGTATTTT. It translates to CSARDYNGGQLLVPSTDTQYF.

The CDR3 loop reads CAILQGNEQFF. CDR3 nucleotide sequence: TGTGCCATCCTACAGGGTAATGAGCAGTTCTTC. The V call is TRBV27, the J call TRBJ2-1; possibly TRBD1 for D (6 bases). Germline lookup yields CDR1 MNHEY and CDR2 SMNVEV (reference sequence). This CDR3 spans 11 amino acids. The V end was cut by 10 bases, the J end by 7 bases, with 11 bases between.

This clonotype came up a few times. V and J are TRBV20-1 and TRBJ1-5; possible D gene TRBD1, 5 bases. V lost 3 bases and J 7 bases, leaving 19 bases between the germline ends. The CDR3 contains 15 residues. CDR1 DFQATT and CDR2 SNEGSKA come from the germline V gene (reference sequence). CDR3 nucleotide sequence: TGCAGTGCTAGCTCCGGGACGGCAGTCGGGCAGCCCCAGCATTTT. This gives the protein CSASSGTAVGQPQHF.

The chain combines TRBV5-1 with TRBJ2-1, with 8 nucleotides matching TRBD2. The CDR3 totals 16 residues. V lost 2 bases to trimming and J lost 4 bases; unmatched junction nucleotides: 8. Germline lookup yields CDR1 SGHRS and CDR2 YFSETQ. DNA of the CDR3: TGCGCCAGCAGCTTTACCGGGACTAGTACGTACAATGAGCAGTTCTTC. Encoded protein: CASSFTGTSTYNEQFF.